This T cell receptor (beta chain) came from a study of T cell repertoires in cytomegalovirus infection. Study details: It can be stated that public TCR beta signatures indicated CMV infection as well as a matching HLA type.

TCRdb ran MiXCR on the reads and lists one entry per CDR3 protein. The sample lists around 450,000 distinct CDR3 sequences, approximately 30% occurring once. V trimming: 1 base; J trimming: 7 bases; junction bases outside the gene matches: 7. The CDR3 consists of 15 residues. Germline V lookup: CDR1 LGHNA, CDR2 YSLEER. This clonotype was sampled from a human donor in good health (CMV status not recorded). Some clones in this sample may be carry-over from other donors' samples. J is TRBJ1-2 and V is TRBV4-3; 9 positions match TRBD1. Sequencing was performed on PBMCs. The CDR3 sequence: CASSQGAGQGLGYTF. The CDR3 nucleotides read TGCGCCAGCAGCCAAGGGGCGGGACAGGGTCTTGGCTACACCTTC.